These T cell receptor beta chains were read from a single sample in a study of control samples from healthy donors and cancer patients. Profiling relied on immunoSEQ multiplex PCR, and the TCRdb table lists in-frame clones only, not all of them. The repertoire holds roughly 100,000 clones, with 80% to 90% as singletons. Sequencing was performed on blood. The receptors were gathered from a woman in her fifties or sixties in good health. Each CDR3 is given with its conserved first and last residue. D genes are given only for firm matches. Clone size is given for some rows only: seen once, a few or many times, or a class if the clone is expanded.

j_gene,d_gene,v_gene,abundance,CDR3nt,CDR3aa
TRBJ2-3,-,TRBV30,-,TGTGCCTGGAGTGTTGCGGGACCAGATACGCAGTATTTT,CAWSVAGPDTQYF
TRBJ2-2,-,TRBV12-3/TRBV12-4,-,TGTGCCAGCAGGCTCACCGGGGAGCTGTTTTTT,CASRLTGELFF
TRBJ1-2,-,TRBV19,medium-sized,TGTGCCAGTAGTATCTTGGACAGATATGGCTACACCTTC,CASSILDRYGYTF
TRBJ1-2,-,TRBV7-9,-,TGTGCCAGCAGCTTAGGGAGGTTCTATGGCTACACCTTC,CASSLGRFYGYTF
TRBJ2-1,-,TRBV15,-,TGTGCCACCAGCAGAGATCAACGGGGGCCGTTCGGCAATGAGCAGTTCTTC,CATSRDQRGPFGNEQFF
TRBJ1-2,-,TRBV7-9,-,TGTGCCAGCAGTCTGGCCCCGGGCGGCTATGGCTACACCTTC,CASSLAPGGYGYTF
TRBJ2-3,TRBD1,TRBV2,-,TGTGCCAGCAGTGCAACAGGGGTTGCGCAGTATTTT,CASSATGVAQYF
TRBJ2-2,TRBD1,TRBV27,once,TGTGCCAGCATACCGGGACAGGGGTTCACCGGGGAGCTGTTTTTT,CASIPGQGFTGELFF
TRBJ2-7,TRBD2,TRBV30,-,TGTACCGCTAGCGGGACCTACGAGCAGTACTTC,CTASGTYEQYF
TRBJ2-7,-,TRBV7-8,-,TGTGCCAGCAGCTTAAGAGGGCGTCGCGAGCAGTACTTC,CASSLRGRREQYF
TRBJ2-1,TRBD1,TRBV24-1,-,TGTGCCACCAGTGAGTCGGGACAGGGGATCTCCAATGAGCAGTTCTTC,CATSESGQGISNEQFF
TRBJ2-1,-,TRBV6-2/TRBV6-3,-,TGTGCCAGCAGTCCATCCCGGGACCAAGTAGCCTCTTACAATGAGCAGTTCTTC,CASSPSRDQVASYNEQFF
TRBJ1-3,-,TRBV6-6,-,TGTGCCAGCACCGAAAGGTCTGGAAACACCATATATTTT,CASTERSGNTIYF
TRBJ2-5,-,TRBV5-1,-,TGCGCCACCCGCCCGGACAGGGAGGGAGAGACCCAGTACTTC,CATRPDREGETQYF
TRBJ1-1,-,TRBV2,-,TGTGCCAGCAGTGTCGACCAATCCACTGAAGCTTTCTTT,CASSVDQSTEAFF
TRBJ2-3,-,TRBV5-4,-,TGTGCCAGCAGCTTGGAGTCAGGGGTTACAGATACGCAGTATTTT,CASSLESGVTDTQYF
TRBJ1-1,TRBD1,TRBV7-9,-,TGTGCCAGCGGCCGGACAGGGATGAACACTGAAGCTTTCTTT,CASGRTGMNTEAFF
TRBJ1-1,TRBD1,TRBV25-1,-,TGTGCCAGCAGCCCCCGGTCAGGGGGCTTGAACACTGAAGCTTTCTTT,CASSPRSGGLNTEAFF
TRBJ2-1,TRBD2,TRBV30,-,TGTGCCTGGAGTGTAATTGGAAGACTAGCGGTACCTTATGAGCAGTTCTTC,CAWSVIGRLAVPYEQFF
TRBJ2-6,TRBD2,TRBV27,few,TGTGCCAGCAGACTAGCGGGAGGCTCTGGGGCCAACGTCCTGACTTTC,CASRLAGGSGANVLTF
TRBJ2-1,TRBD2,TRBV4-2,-,TGTGCCAGCAGTGCCCAACTAGCGGGAGGGCCATACAATGAGCAGTTCTTC,CASSAQLAGGPYNEQFF
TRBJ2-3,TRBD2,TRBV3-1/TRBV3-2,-,TGTGCCAGCAGAAAAAGGAAGCGTACTAGCGGACTCACAGATACGCAGTATTTT,CASRKRKRTSGLTDTQYF
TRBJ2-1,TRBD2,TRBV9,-,TGTGCCAGCAGCGTAGAGGCCCTAGCGGGGTCCAATGAGCAGTTCTTC,CASSVEALAGSNEQFF
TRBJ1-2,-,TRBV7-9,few,TGTGCCAGCAGCCTAGAGGGGGAGGGCTACACCTTC,CASSLEGEGYTF